These T cell receptor beta chains were read from a single sample in a study of response to subunit inactivated influenza vaccine. MiXCR was run by TCRdb on the RT-PCR reads, yielding one entry per CDR3 protein. This sample has 500,000 to 600,000 distinct CDR3 sequences, with 10% to 15% found just once. Sequenced here: PBMCs from blood, sampled 45 days after vaccination. The receptor source for this set is a man in his fifties who received an inactivated influenza vaccine. The CDR3 runs from the conserved cysteine through the conserved F or W. A D gene is named only where the DNA matches it firmly. For some rows the clone size is stated as once, few or many, or as a class when expanded; others skip it.

TRBV11-3	few	-	TRBJ2-1	CASSPRASRGNEQFF	TGTGCCAGCAGCCCTCGGGCCTCCCGGGGGAATGAGCAGTTCTTC
TRBV29-1	many	-	TRBJ1-2	CSVELTGVASYTF	TGCAGCGTTGAGCTAACAGGAGTCGCTAGCTACACCTTC
TRBV28	many	TRBD2	TRBJ2-7	CASSLRSGNYEQYF	TGTGCCAGCAGTTTACGGAGCGGGAACTACGAGCAGTACTTC
TRBV10-3	few	TRBD2	TRBJ2-1	CATRSGTTDEQFF	TGTGCCACCCGCTCCGGGACTACCGATGAGCAGTTCTTC
TRBV29-1	-	TRBD1	TRBJ1-2	CSAASDRDNGYTF	TGCAGCGCCGCCTCGGACAGGGATAATGGCTACACCTTC
TRBV11-1	-	TRBD1	TRBJ2-6	CASSLSGQYSSGANVLTF	TGTGCCAGCAGCTTATCGGGACAGTACAGCTCTGGGGCCAACGTCCTGACTTTC
TRBV20-1	-	TRBD2	TRBJ2-7	CSASRRQGGSYEQYF	TGCAGTGCTAGTAGGCGGCAGGGAGGGTCCTACGAGCAGTACTTC
TRBV11-3	few	-	TRBJ2-5	CASSLDRIETQYF	TGTGCCAGCAGCTTAGATCGGATAGAGACCCAGTACTTC
TRBV12-3/TRBV12-4	few	-	TRBJ1-2	CASSPAGAGYTF	TGTGCCAGCAGTCCTGCGGGGGCCGGCTACACCTTC
TRBV29-1	many	-	TRBJ2-7	CSGASSYEQYF	TGCAGCGGTGCAAGTTCCTACGAGCAGTACTTC
TRBV12-3/TRBV12-4	few	TRBD2	TRBJ2-1	CASSGGGWGEQFF	TGTGCCAGCAGTGGGGGGGGATGGGGTGAGCAGTTCTTC
TRBV6-1	few	TRBD2	TRBJ2-7	CASRRGAGGSYEQYF	TGTGCCAGCAGGAGGGGGGCGGGAGGATCCTACGAGCAGTACTTC
TRBV11-1	-	-	TRBJ2-1	CASSSLRMPQTQSSYNEQFF	TGTGCCAGCAGCTCCCTGCGTATGCCTCAAACACAGAGCTCCTACAATGAGCAGTTCTTC
TRBV20-1	many	-	TRBJ2-3	CSAHIAPTQYF	TGCAGTGCGCATATAGCCCCTACGCAGTATTTT
TRBV5-1	few	-	TRBJ1-4	CASSFGSGEKLFF	TGCGCCAGCAGCTTCGGGAGTGGTGAAAAACTGTTTTTT
TRBV10-3	many	TRBD1	TRBJ1-2	CATRTGGVGYTF	TGTGCCACCAGGACAGGGGGCGTTGGCTACACCTTC
TRBV7-9	-	-	TRBJ2-1	CASPDGAGIVEQFF	TGTGCCAGCCCTGACGGCGCGGGAATAGTTGAGCAGTTCTTC
TRBV11-2	-	TRBD1	TRBJ2-7	CASSPSLGTGGSYEQYF	TGTGCCAGCAGTCCCTCTCTTGGGACAGGGGGTTCCTACGAGCAGTACTTC
TRBV12-3/TRBV12-4	-	TRBD1	TRBJ2-7	CASSLWADRGVDF	TGTGCCAGCAGTTTATGGGCGGACAGGGGAGTGGACTTC
TRBV29-1	-	-	TRBJ2-1	CSVDGRTSSYNEQFF	TGCAGCGTTGATGGGAGGACGAGCTCCTACAATGAGCAGTTCTTC
TRBV28	-	-	TRBJ1-2	CATQDNQVLGYTF	TGTGCCACCCAGGATAACCAGGTTTTGGGCTACACCTTC
TRBV28	-	-	TRBJ2-5	CASSPYRVRGQETQYF	TGTGCCAGCAGCCCTTACAGGGTGAGGGGGCAAGAGACCCAGTACTTC
TRBV24-1	few	TRBD2	TRBJ2-1	CATSALGLAGGNEQFF	TGTGCCACCAGTGCTCTCGGGCTAGCGGGAGGCAATGAGCAGTTCTTC
TRBV15	few	-	TRBJ1-3	CATRQTSWDSGNTIYF	TGTGCCACCCGCCAGACAAGCTGGGACTCCGGAAACACCATATATTTT
TRBV7-9	few	-	TRBJ1-1	CASSLAQGGSTEAFF	TGTGCCAGCAGCTTAGCGCAAGGGGGGAGCACTGAAGCTTTCTTT
TRBV5-1	-	-	TRBJ2-2	CASSLLVDAGELFF	TGCGCCAGCAGCTTGCTAGTCGATGCCGGGGAGCTGTTTTTT
TRBV20-1	few	-	TRBJ2-5	CSARDVKQETQYF	TGCAGTGCTAGAGATGTTAAGCAAGAGACCCAGTACTTC
TRBV27	-	-	TRBJ2-5	CASSFGREETQYF	TGTGCCAGCAGTTTTGGCAGGGAAGAGACCCAGTACTTC
TRBV7-6	many	TRBD1	TRBJ2-2	CASSWDAGTGDRNTGELFF	TGTGCCAGCAGCTGGGACGCCGGGACAGGCGATAGAAACACCGGGGAGCTGTTTTTT
TRBV10-2	once	TRBD2	TRBJ2-1	CASRKGLAVTTTNNEQFF	TGCGCCAGCAGGAAGGGACTAGCGGTAACTACAACGAACAATGAGCAGTTCTTC
TRBV5-1	few	TRBD2	TRBJ2-3	CASSFRAGSTDTQYF	TGCGCCAGCAGCTTTAGAGCGGGAAGTACAGATACGCAGTATTTT
TRBV5-1	many	-	TRBJ2-1	CASSLQADSYNEQFF	TGCGCCAGCAGCTTGCAAGCGGACTCCTACAATGAGCAGTTCTTC
TRBV20-1	-	TRBD2	TRBJ2-2	CSAYRRGGRTGELFF	TGCAGTGCCTACAGGCGGGGGGGCCGGACCGGGGAGCTGTTTTTT
TRBV11-2	many	-	TRBJ2-1	CASSLGSIMGPSYNEQFF	TGTGCCAGCAGCTTAGGAAGTATTATGGGTCCCTCCTACAATGAGCAGTTCTTC
TRBV10-3	-	TRBD2	TRBJ2-5	CAISSGRAIETQYF	TGTGCCATCTCCAGCGGGAGGGCCATAGAGACCCAGTACTTC